A single TCR beta chain is shown here with its context. The data belong to a study of blood T cell repertoires in COVID-19. About the study: COVID-19 samples, acute and convalescent, were from the United States, Italy and Spain. From T cells, B-cell-depleted T cells, or PBMCs came the material, which was cDNA or gDNA.

Libraries were prepared by immunoSEQ multiplex PCR; TCRdb keeps only in-frame clonotypes and omits some of them. The sample shows about 320,000 clones, 85% of them seen only once. Participants spanned ages roughly 18 to 95 years and resided in over 20 US areas. Assignments of participants to cohorts depended upon their own reported clinical history. CDR3 length: 14 amino acids. J lost 5 bases, V lost 3 bases, and 4 bases had no gene match. The V gene's germline CDR1 is MGHRA and CDR2 YSYEKL. Sequencing input: PBMCs or T cells enriched from blood (not recorded which). This TCR was sampled from a woman aged 25-40 years who had been exposed to COVID-19. The chain couples TRBV4-1 to TRBJ2-1; TRBD1 matches at 7 bases. For the CDR3, the DNA is TGCGCCAGCAGCCAGATACAGGGGAACAATGAGCAGTTCTTC. Residues: CASSQIQGNNEQFF.